The 2 T cell receptor beta chains listed next were all sequenced from one sample in a study of T cell repertoires in cytomegalovirus infection. No antigen has been identified for these receptors. TCRdb called the reads again in MiXCR, with one record for every CDR3 protein. There are 830,000 or so distinct CDR3 sequences in the sample; about 31% occur only once, and around 12% lies in the top ten. The starting material was cultured CD8+ T cells from PBMCs, obtained from culture after CMV antigen stimulation. Receptors originate from a human donor in good health (CMV status not recorded). Some clones in this sample may be carry-over from other donors' samples.

This clonotype has a handful of counts. The rearrangement links TRBV7-6 to TRBJ1-4; D may be TRBD1 (6 bases). Trimming pared 3 bases from V and 8 bases from J, leaving 13 bases between. Looked up from germline, CDR1 is SGHVS and CDR2 is FNYEAQ. CDR3 length equals 14 residues. The CDR3 loop reads CASSFQGTGEKLFF. CDR3 nucleotide sequence: TGTGCCAGCAGCTTCCAGGGGACGGGGGAAAAACTGTTTTTT.

The genes are TRBV15 and TRBJ1-1; the D is unclear. V lost 4 bases and J 1 base, leaving 10 bases between the germline ends. Looked up from germline, CDR1 is LNHNV and CDR2 is YYDKDF (reference sequence). The CDR3 loop spans 14 amino acids. The chain's CDR3 is CATSIVVGNTEAFF. The DNA of the CDR3 is TGTGCCACCAGCATAGTAGTGGGGAACACTGAAGCTTTCTTT.